This T cell receptor beta chain was profiled in a study of T-cell reconstitution after alpha-beta-depleted transplantation in children. This clonotype was seen a handful of times. Trimming removed 6 bases from V and 9 bases from J; junction bases left unmatched: 8. The CDR3 spans 15 residues. Per the germline V gene, CDR1 is MDHEN and CDR2 is SYDVKM. A TCRbeta library incorporating unique molecular identifiers was prepared. TCRdb redid the calling of the PCR reads with MiXCR, one entry per CDR3 protein. This sample has just over 350,000 distinct CDR3 sequences; 13% occur once, and the top ten carry around 4.5%.

The source of this sequence is a human donor who donated a stem cell graft to a child with Fanconi anemia. The material sequenced was PBMCs, taken from the stem cell graft. The V and J genes are TRBV28 and TRBJ1-6, with TRBD1 matching over 10 bases. The CDR3: CASSSPGQGRSPLHF. Here the CDR3 DNA reads TGTGCCAGCAGCAGTCCGGGACAGGGGCGTTCACCCCTCCACTTT.